This entry lists 14 T cell receptor beta chains sequenced from one sample in a study of blood T cells in healthy people across ages. The use of a sample-barcoded 5' primer and a J-beta primer mix characterized a second PCR of about 6 to 12 cycles. TCRdb redid the calling of the 5' RACE reads with MiXCR, one entry per CDR3 protein. The sample holds some 1.5 million distinct CDR3 sequences, over 25% seen once. Material: blood. These TCRs come from a woman between 25 and 40 years old in good health.

This clonotype was detected only a few times. A junction boundary mismatches the germline segment, possibly from a read error. The genes are TRBV6-1 and TRBJ2-2, with a weak D call TRBD2 (5 bases). Germline lookup yields CDR1 MNHNS and CDR2 SASEGT. The CDR3 is 13 residues long. The DNA of the CDR3 is TGTGCCAGCAGTGAAGTATACACCGGGGAGTTGTTTTTT. Protein: CASSEVYTGELFF.

This clonotype appeared once. The chain has TRBV5-1 and TRBJ1-1; no clear D. V lost 4 bases and J 1 base, leaving 14 bases between the germline ends. CDR1 and CDR2 (germline): SGHRS, YFSETQ. CDR3 length: 15 amino acids. This chain's CDR3 is CASSPQERKNTEAFF. CDR3 sequence (DNA): TGCGCCAGCAGCCCCCAGGAACGGAAGAACACTGAAGCTTTCTTT.

The sample holds a few counts of this clonotype. V and J are TRBV12-3 or TRBV12-4 and TRBJ2-5; the D gene could be TRBD1 or TRBD2 (5 bases each). The CDR3 has 16 residues. Between the trimmed V and J ends, which lost 3 bases and 2 bases, there was a span of 16 bases. The CDR3 nucleotides are TGTGCCAGCAGTTTTTTTTACGGGGCCCTACAAGAGACCCAGTACTTC. As protein: CASSFFYGALQETQYF.

This clonotype was counted only a few times. This chain's CDR3 is CSAERARQGAGSNQPQHF. The CDR3 DNA is TGCAGCGCCGAAAGGGCGCGGCAGGGGGCCGGTAGCAATCAGCCCCAGCATTTT. V and J are TRBV29-1 and TRBJ1-5; 8 nucleotides line up with TRBD1. Per the germline V gene, CDR1 is SQVTM and CDR2 is ANQGSEA. The CDR3 has 18 amino acids. J was trimmed by 0 bases and V by 7 bases; bases with no gene match: 17.

This clonotype was counted only a few times. This chain uses TRBV5-1 with TRBJ1-2; perhaps TRBD1 as D (6 bases). The CDR3 consists of 14 residues. The V and J ends lost 4 bases and 6 bases respectively, with 16 bases between them. The germline V gene has CDR1 SGHRS and CDR2 YFSETQ. The CDR3 protein is CASSVNRDVNGYTF. The DNA of the CDR3 is TGCGCCAGCAGCGTTAACAGGGATGTTAATGGCTACACCTTC. Full variable domain (missing parts from reference TRBV5-1 and TRBJ1-2): KAGVTQTPRYLIKTRGQQVTLSCSPISGHRSVSWYQQTPGQGLQFLFEYFSETQRNKGNFPGRFSGRQFSNSRSEMNVSTLELGDSALYLCASSVNRDVNGYTFGSGTRLTVV.

This clonotype was picked up a small number of times. The junction departs from the called germline gene at one end, perhaps through a read error. The rearrangement joins TRBV25-1 to TRBJ2-1; no clear D gene. CDR3 length equals 13 residues. Germline V gene data show CDR1 as MGHDK and CDR2 as SYGVNS. CDR3 loop: CASSRYAYNGQFF. The CDR3, as DNA: TGTGCCAGCTCTAGATATGCCTACAATGGGCAGTTCTTC.

This clonotype was found a few times. The chain carries TRBV20-1 and TRBJ2-1; TRBD2 agrees at 8 bases. After removal of 4 bases from V and 2 bases from J, the junction contained 4 bases not matched to a gene. The CDR3 runs to 14 residues. Germline V gene sequence: CDR1 DFQATT, CDR2 SNEGSKA (reference sequence). The CDR3 here is CSAISGAPYNEQFF. The CDR3 DNA reads TGCAGTGCTATTAGCGGGGCCCCCTACAATGAGCAGTTCTTC.

The table lists this clonotype with a few counts. The chain is built from TRBV5-1 and TRBJ2-7; 12 nucleotides align to TRBD2. In germline, CDR1 is SGHRS, CDR2 YFSETQ. This CDR3 contains 15 residues. V lost 0 bases, J lost 6 bases, and 4 bases stayed unmatched. Here the CDR3 DNA reads TGCGCCAGCAGCTTGGCCCCGGGACTAGCGGGCGAGCAGTACTTC. It specifies CASSLAPGLAGEQYF.

This clonotype was seen ten or more times. The CDR3 coding sequence is TGCAGCGTTGGGCCAGGCTACGAGCAGTACTTC. This encodes CSVGPGYEQYF. This chain uses TRBV29-1 with TRBJ2-7; no definite D call. The ends were cut back, 4 bases at V and 3 bases at J, with 7 bases in the middle. In germline, CDR1 is SQVTM, CDR2 ANQGSEA. The length of the CDR3 is 11 residues.

This clonotype has a count of ten or more. The rearrangement uses TRBV6-6 and TRBJ2-7; perhaps TRBD1 as D (5 bases). This CDR3 spans 14 amino acids. Trimming pared 5 bases from V and 1 base from J, leaving 12 bases between. CDR1 is MNHNY and CDR2 is SVGAGI in the germline V gene (reference sequence). CDR3 sequence: CASSTGRISYEQYF. Here the CDR3 DNA reads TGTGCCAGCAGTACAGGACGCATATCCTACGAGCAGTACTTC.

The chain recombines TRBV27 with TRBJ2-3; D is perhaps TRBD2 (6 bases). CDR3 length equals 16 residues. V lost 5 bases to trimming and J lost 4 bases, with 19 bases between them. The germline V gene encodes CDR1 MNHEY and CDR2 SMNVEV (reference sequence). The CDR3 sequence is CASSPRLVGPADTQYF. The CDR3 nucleotides read TGTGCCAGCAGTCCCAGACTAGTCGGTCCCGCAGATACGCAGTATTTT.

The chain combines TRBV12-3 or TRBV12-4 with TRBJ1-2; possibly TRBD1 for D (5 bases). V lost 5 bases, J lost 5 bases, and 21 bases lay in between. The CDR3 sequence is 16 residues long. This CDR3 is CASSDGRSQRGYGYTF. The CDR3 coding sequence is TGTGCCAGCAGTGACGGGAGGAGTCAGAGGGGATATGGCTACACCTTC.

The chain links TRBV9 to TRBJ1-2; no clear D gene. CDR1 is SGDLS, CDR2 YYNGEE, per germline. This CDR3 has 14 residues. V was trimmed by 0 bases and J by 4 bases, leaving 10 bases between them. CDR3 sequence (DNA): TGTGCCAGCAGCGTAGAGTCAGCCCCCTATGGCTACACCTTC. Translating it yields CASSVESAPYGYTF.

There are many counts of this clonotype. V is TRBV10-3 and J is TRBJ2-7, with 14 bases aligning to TRBD2. V shed 0 bases, J shed 5 bases, and the junction held 6 bases outside the gene matches. Germline CDR1 ENHRY, CDR2 SYGVKD. The CDR3 consists of 17 residues. The CDR3 sequence is CAISESGTSGSRNEQYF. CDR3 sequence (DNA): TGTGCCATCAGTGAGTCGGGGACTAGCGGGAGTCGTAACGAGCAGTACTTC.